This note documents a single T cell receptor (beta chain) sequence. Its target is unknown. V shed 6 bases and J shed 2 bases, with 16 bases lying between them. Germline values: CDR1 DFQATT, CDR2 SNEGSKA (reference sequence). The CDR3 sequence is 14 residues long. The library targeted TCRbeta and was prepared with unique molecular identifiers. One entry per CDR3 protein results from TCRdb running MiXCR on the PCR reads. The table shows fewer than 400,000 distinct CDR3 sequences, with approximately 20% occurring only once. This entry is derived from a study of T-cell reconstitution after alpha-beta-depleted transplantation in children. Broader study findings: After one year, T-cell counts and TCRbeta diversity mostly came from new T cells. Roughly two months post-transplant, alpha-beta T cells reportedly originated from several hundred graft clones that had expanded.

This chain connects TRBV20-1 to TRBJ2-5; either TRBD1 or TRBD2 may supply D (5 bases each). This TCR was recovered from a male patient aged 5 to 17 who had a stem cell transplant for acute lymphoblastic leukemia, so the T cells may come from the graft donor. The material sequenced was PBMCs, mostly from graft donor cells, taken 180 days after TCRalphabeta/CD19-depleted stem cell transplant. CDR3 region: CSALWGRIQETQYF. The DNA of the CDR3 is TGCAGTGCACTCTGGGGACGGATACAAGAGACCCAGTACTTC.